The source of this T cell receptor beta chain is a study of T cell responses to AZD1222 COVID-19 vaccine. Profiled with immunoSEQ multiplex PCR; TCRdb holds only in-frame clones, not every one. Of approximately 90,000 clones listed, just over 90% are singletons. General study findings and limits: Vaccine-associated CD4 TCRs spanned spike, dominant at 160-218 and 743-854. Rises in breadth and depth of Spike-specific TCRs came after two AZD1222 doses. Repertoire sampling happened only post peak T cell response. Clonal diversity was possibly underestimated; the donors were predominantly white British and more often female.

Worth noting for this clone: Antigen specificity is unknown.

CDR3 length: 16 amino acids. Trimming took 0 bases from V and 2 from J; bases not matched to a gene: 5. From germline, CDR1 is MGHRA and CDR2 YSYEKL. Specimen: peripheral blood, collected on day 0 of AZD1222 vaccination. The source of this sequence is an adult in good health. This sequence joins TRBV4-1 and TRBJ2-5, with 8 bases matching TRBD2. The CDR3 protein is CASSQDPSGRQETQYF. The CDR3 nucleotides are TGCGCCAGCAGCCAAGATCCCAGCGGGAGACAAGAGACCCAGTACTTC.